The entry that follows covers one T cell receptor beta chain sequence. Antigen specificity is unknown. Trimming pared 1 base from V and 11 bases from J, leaving 14 bases between. Germline V gene data show CDR1 as SNHLY and CDR2 as FYNNEI. There are 13 residues in the CDR3. The data were taken from a study of a mutant IDH1 vaccine in newly diagnosed glioma. Study background: Sex among treated patients split about 60% male, about 40% female; mean age was approximately 40 years. It was radiotherapy, temozolomide, or both that patients received previously, with most receiving both.

Study-wide points: Pseudoprogression showed no apparent link to changes in top peripheral T cell clonotypes.

The time point is: baseline, week 1 (first vaccination visit). The treatment here: pre-vaccination baseline after standard-of-care therapy. The astrocytomas were IDH1-mutant, ATRX-negative, and WHO grade 3 or 4. Sequencing used immunoSEQ multiplex PCR; TCRdb keeps in-frame clones, though not all of them. This table has around 24,000 clones, roughly 93% appearing once. Sequences were derived from PBMCs, sampled from a glioma patient treated with radiotherapy, temozolomide or both. The rearrangement links TRBV2 to TRBJ1-1; a weak D match, TRBD1 (5 bases). The source of this sequence is a man aged 35-49 years with glioma. The CDR3 DNA is TGTGCCAGCAGTGAAGGGGTAAGGGGTGAGGCTTTCTTT. The encoded protein is CASSEGVRGEAFF.